The clone carrying this TCR beta chain was detected only once. The antigen is undetermined. The source of the sample is a study of PD-1 blockade in classical Hodgkin lymphoma. Libraries were prepared by immunoSEQ multiplex PCR; TCRdb keeps only in-frame clonotypes and omits some of them. Of over 20,000 clones in the sample, 70% to 80% were seen once. Brentuximab vedotin exposure varied, and every patient relapsed after autologous stem cell transplantation. Broader study findings: Diminished baseline TCR diversity has been reported in newly diagnosed patients relative to healthy donors.

The TCR originated in a human donor with classical Hodgkin lymphoma. This material consisted of peripheral blood mononuclear cells (PBMCs), taken before the second cycle of nivolumab.

The CDR3 DNA is TGTGCCAGCAGCTTAGGCGGACAGGGGGATGAGCAGTTCTTC. Encoded protein: CASSLGGQGDEQFF. V and J are TRBV7-7 and TRBJ2-1; 10 bases are shared with TRBD1. Germline CDR1 is SSHAT and CDR2 is FNYEAQ (reference sequence). This CDR3 has 14 residues. Unmatched junction bases numbered 2, after V lost 1 base and J lost 8 bases.